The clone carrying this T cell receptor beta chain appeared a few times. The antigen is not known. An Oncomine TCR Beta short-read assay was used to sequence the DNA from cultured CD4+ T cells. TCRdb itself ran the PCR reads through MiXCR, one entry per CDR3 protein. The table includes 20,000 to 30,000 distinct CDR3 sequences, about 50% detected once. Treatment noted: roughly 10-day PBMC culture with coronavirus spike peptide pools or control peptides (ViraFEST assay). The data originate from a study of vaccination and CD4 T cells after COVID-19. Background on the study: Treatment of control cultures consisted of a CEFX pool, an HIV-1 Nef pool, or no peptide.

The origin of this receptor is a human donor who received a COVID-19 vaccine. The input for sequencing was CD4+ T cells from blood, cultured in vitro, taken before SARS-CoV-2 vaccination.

DNA for the CDR3: TGTGCCAGCAGCTGGACTAGCGGGGGGTACACAGATACGCAGTATTTT. This codes for CASSWTSGGYTDTQYF. The V call is TRBV2, the J call TRBJ2-3; TRBD2 agrees at 14 bases. Germline CDR1 and CDR2: SNHLY and FYNNEI. Trimming at V came to 6 bases and at J to 2 bases, leaving 4 bases not matched to a gene. CDR3 size: 16 residues. Looking up the rest from reference TRBV2 and TRBJ2-3 gives the full variable domain: EPEVTQTPSHQVTQMGQEVILRCVPISNHLYFYWYRQILGQKVEFLVSFYNNEISEKSEIFDDQFSVERPDGSNFTLKIRSTKLEDSAMYFCASSWTSGGYTDTQYFGPGTRLTVL.